The 23 T cell receptor beta chains presented below share a single source sample, sequenced in a study of Graves' ophthalmopathy and Graves' hyperthyroidism. Amplification of the TCR beta CDR3 regions used RNA transcripts (as template). Amplification began with first-round RT-PCR using HTBI primers, then second-round multiplex PCR was performed. TCRdb processed the multiplex PCR reads anew with MiXCR; each CDR3 protein has one entry. Altogether over a million distinct CDR3 sequences are present, approximately 35% being singletons, with the ten largest covering around 10%. Sequencing was carried out using peripheral blood or thyroid tissue (not recorded which). The receptor set was obtained from an adult man with Graves' hyperthyroidism.

Many counts were recorded for this clonotype. The chain couples TRBV7-6 to TRBJ2-5; 9 bases are shared with TRBD1. This CDR3 is built from 14 residues. Looked up from germline, CDR1 is SGHVS and CDR2 is FNYEAQ. The junction had 6 bases not matched to a gene; V was cut back by 5 bases and J by 5 bases. The CDR3, as DNA: TGTGCCAGCAGCGGGGGACAGGGAGACGAGACCCAGTACTTC. Translated: CASSGGQGDETQYF.

A word on this clonotype: This may be a read error: a much more frequent sequence differs by one nucleotide. The CDR3 carries no conserved terminal phenylalanine or tryptophan, so it likely arises from a read error. This chain links TRBV20-1 with TRBJ1-2; the match to TRBD1 covers 8 bases. CDR3 size: 13 residues. The J segment lost 4 bases and the V segment lost 6 bases, leaving 7 bases of the junction unmatched. Germline CDR1 is DFQATT and CDR2 is SNEGSKA (reference sequence). The CDR3 is CSALTGEGYGYTV. The CDR3 bases are TGCAGTGCCTTGACAGGGGAGGGCTATGGCTACACCGTC.

This chain uses TRBV12-3 or TRBV12-4 with TRBJ1-2, with D unclear. Trimming pared 3 bases from V and 1 base from J, leaving 6 bases between. The CDR3 spans 13 residues. CDR3 bases: TGTGCCAGCAGTTTCAAATTTAACTATGGCTACACCTTC. Protein product: CASSFKFNYGYTF.

In its sample, this clonotype was seen many times. This chain links TRBV20-1 with TRBJ1-2, with 10 bases matching TRBD1. With V trimmed by 0 bases and J by 3 bases, 4 bases remained unmatched. Germline CDR1 and CDR2: DFQATT and SNEGSKA (reference sequence). The CDR3 is 15 residues long. Written as DNA, the CDR3 is TGCAGTGCTAGAGACCGGGACAGGGGTGACTATGGCTACACCTTC. Encoded protein: CSARDRDRGDYGYTF.

This clonotype turned up a few times. The gene calls are TRBV7-2 and TRBJ2-2; perhaps TRBD2 as D (7 bases). The CDR3 has 19 amino acids. Per the germline V gene, CDR1 is SGHTA and CDR2 is FQGNSA. Trimming took 4 bases from V and 1 from J, leaving 22 bases between them. The CDR3 reads CASSYLPPRGRGNTGELFF. The CDR3 DNA reads as TGTGCCAGCAGCTACCTGCCCCCGCGGGGGCGAGGGAACACCGGGGAGCTGTTTTTT.

This clonotype has a count of ten or more. The chain couples TRBV7-9 to TRBJ1-1, with a possible D match to TRBD1 (5 bases). This CDR3 has 16 amino acids. Trimming stripped 1 base from V and 4 bases from J, with 16 bases between. Germline CDR1 SEHNR, CDR2 FQNEAQ (reference sequence). CDR3 sequence (DNA): TGTGCCAGCAGCTTAGGTTTCGGGGCCAAGGGCACTGAAGCTTTCTTT. Amino acid sequence: CASSLGFGAKGTEAFF.

This clonotype was observed at least ten times. This sequence joins TRBV5-1 and TRBJ1-1; D ambiguous. Germline CDR1 reads SGHRS; CDR2 reads YFSETQ. This CDR3 is 13 amino acids long. Trimming took off 0 bases at V and 4 bases at J, with 7 bases between the two ends. As DNA, the CDR3 is TGCGCCAGCAGCTTGGGAGGGCCCACTGAAGCTTTCTTT. Its translation is CASSLGGPTEAFF.

The CDR3 DNA sequence: TGCAGTGCTAGAAGAGCCTCCTCGGGGCCCTCCTACGAGCAGTACTTC. This gives the protein CSARRASSGPSYEQYF. V usage is TRBV20-1 and J usage is TRBJ2-7; D may correspond to TRBD1 or TRBD2 (5 bases each). Germline assignment: CDR1 DFQATT and CDR2 SNEGSKA (reference sequence). V dropped 2 bases and J dropped 0 bases, with 17 bases sitting between them. This CDR3 has 16 amino acids.

As regards this clonotype: The conserved final phenylalanine or tryptophan is absent from the CDR3, which likely points to a read error. The DNA is omitted, as the CDR3 cannot be located on it reliably, and the CDR3 follows TCRdb's listing. This chain links TRBV7-8 with TRBJ1-3. The CDR3 has 9 residues if both end residues are counted. Germline lookup yields CDR1 SGHVS and CDR2 FQNEAQ. The CDR3 is CASSLLRNT.

V is TRBV20-1 and J is TRBJ2-5; D possibly corresponds to TRBD1 (6 bases). The germline CDR1 and CDR2 sequences are DFQATT and SNEGSKA (reference sequence). The length of the CDR3 is 14 residues. Trimming left V 5 bases short and J 7 bases short, with 20 bases between. This CDR3 is CSALTAGVLGTQYF. The CDR3 nucleotides are TGCAGTGCTCTCACCGCAGGGGTACTGGGGACCCAGTACTTC.

This sequence joins TRBV25-1 and TRBJ1-2; TRBD1 aligns across 9 bases. CDR1 is MGHDK and CDR2 is SYGVNS in the germline V gene. Trimming cost V 4 bases and J 4 bases; bases outside gene matches: 4. This CDR3 is 14 amino acids long. CDR3 amino acids: CASSATGGSYGYTF. CDR3 DNA sequence: TGTGCCAGCAGTGCTACAGGGGGCTCCTATGGCTACACCTTC.

This clonotype was counted a single time. The V gene is TRBV2, the J gene TRBJ1-1, with TRBD1 as a possible D gene (6 bases). This CDR3 is built from 16 residues. Germline lookup yields CDR1 SNHLY and CDR2 FYNNEI. V lost 6 bases to trimming and J lost 4 bases, with 21 bases between them. This chain's CDR3 is CASSAQRGARATEAFF. CDR3 nucleotides: TGTGCCAGCAGCGCCCAGCGGGGGGCTCGGGCCACTGAAGCTTTCTTT. Using reference TRBV2 and TRBJ1-1 for the parts outside the CDR3, the full variable domain is EPEVTQTPSHQVTQMGQEVILRCVPISNHLYFYWYRQILGQKVEFLVSFYNNEISEKSEIFDDQFSVERPDGSNFTLKIRSTKLEDSAMYFCASSAQRGARATEAFFGQGTRLTVV.

V gene TRBV19 combines with J gene TRBJ1-1, with a possible D match to TRBD1 (6 bases). Germline loops: CDR1 LNHDA, CDR2 SQIVND (reference sequence). The ends were cut back, 0 bases at V and 4 bases at J, with 15 bases in the middle. This CDR3 is 16 amino acids long. CDR3 bases: TGTGCCAGTAGTATAGAGGCAGGGGCGCGTGGCACTGAAGCTTTCTTT. The encoded protein is CASSIEAGARGTEAFF.

About this clonotype: Since a much larger clone is just one base distant, this may be a read error. The chain recombines TRBV7-2 with TRBJ2-2; no clear D gene. The CDR3 consists of 15 residues. Germline V gene data show CDR1 as SGHTA and CDR2 as FQGNSA. Trimming removed 5 bases at V and 4 bases at J, with 14 bases between. CDR3 loop: CASSPRMSGTGELFF. The CDR3 nucleotides read TGTGCCAGCAGCCCGAGGATGTCGGGCACCGGGGAGCTGTTTTTT.

This chain links TRBV12-3 or TRBV12-4 with TRBJ1-4; 7 bases agree with TRBD1. The CDR3 has 13 amino acids. The V gene end was trimmed by 6 bases and the J gene end by 6 bases; junction bases not matched to a gene: 4. CDR3 DNA sequence: TGTGCCAGCAGAAACAGGGGAGATGAAAAACTGTTTTTT. It yields the protein CASRNRGDEKLFF.

The V and J genes are TRBV10-3 and TRBJ2-7; the match to TRBD2 covers 9 bases. Trimming at V came to 3 bases and at J to 3 bases, leaving 9 bases not matched to a gene. The CDR3 is 16 amino acids. The V gene's germline CDR1 is ENHRY and CDR2 SYGVKD. The CDR3, as DNA: TGTGCCATCAGTGACTTAGGACTAGCGAGGGACTACGAGCAGTACTTC. Residues: CAISDLGLARDYEQYF.

This chain connects TRBV25-1 to TRBJ1-5, with TRBD1 identical over 7 bases. This CDR3 comprises 15 residues. The V gene's germline CDR1 is MGHDK and CDR2 SYGVNS. V trimming: 6 bases; J trimming: 7 bases; junction bases outside the gene matches: 12. The CDR3 DNA reads as TGTGCCAGCAGCTTAGGAGGGCGACAGGGACAGCCCCAGCATTTT. Translating gives CASSLGGRQGQPQHF. Full variable domain (missing parts from reference TRBV25-1 and TRBJ1-5): EADIYQTPRYLVIGTGKKITLECSQTMGHDKMYWYQQDPGMELHLIHYSYGVNSTEKGDLSSESTVSRIRTEHFPLTLESARPSHTSQYLCASSLGGRQGQPQHFGDGTRLSIL.

This clonotype was picked up many times. The J gene is TRBJ2-7, the V gene TRBV14; 11 bases are shared with TRBD1. Germline CDR1 is SGHDN and CDR2 is FVKESK. V was pared by 0 bases and J by 4 bases, with 5 bases of the junction left unmatched. The CDR3 spans 16 residues. The CDR3 DNA reads TGTGCCAGCAGCCAAGATCGCGGGACAGGGGGGTACGAGCAGTACTTC. It is translated as CASSQDRGTGGYEQYF.

Regarding this clonotype: One end of the junction is discordant with germline, which a read error may explain. This sequence joins TRBV19 and TRBJ1-1; perhaps TRBD1 as D (5 bases). CDR3 length: 17 amino acids. CDR1 and CDR2 from the germline V gene are LNHDA and SQIVND (reference sequence). This CDR3 reads CASSILGTTLPNTEALF. The CDR3 nucleotides read TGTGCCAGTAGTATTCTGGGGACGACCTTACCGAACACTGAAGCTCTCTTT.

The V call is TRBV7-2, the J call TRBJ1-1, with D unresolved. The CDR3 runs 14 residues. Trimming removed 5 bases from V and 3 bases from J, with 13 bases in between. CDR1 is SGHTA, CDR2 FQGNSA, per germline. The CDR3 region is CASSTLARDTEAFF. The CDR3 DNA is TGTGCCAGCAGCACCCTAGCTAGGGACACTGAAGCTTTCTTT.

The CDR3 DNA reads as TGTGCCAGCCGATTGGACGGTAGCTCCTACGAGCAGTACTTC. Translating it yields CASRLDGSSYEQYF. The J gene is TRBJ2-7, the V gene TRBV2; D is ambiguous. Trimming stripped 8 bases from V and 0 bases from J, with 14 bases between. CDR3 size: 14 residues. The germline CDR1 and CDR2 sequences are SNHLY and FYNNEI.

This clonotype was observed many times. The J gene is TRBJ1-4, the V gene TRBV2; D remains unclear. Germline values: CDR1 SNHLY, CDR2 FYNNEI. This CDR3 has 14 amino acids. V gave up 2 bases and J gave up 5 bases, with 9 bases separating them. The CDR3 DNA is TGTGCCAGCAGTGAATCCGTGGGGAATGAAAAACTGTTTTTT. Protein: CASSESVGNEKLFF.

Remarks on this clonotype: At one boundary the junction diverges from the germline segment, which might be a read error. V gene TRBV12-3 or TRBV12-4 combines with J gene TRBJ1-2; tentative D call: TRBD1 (5 bases). This CDR3 is built from 13 residues. CDR3: CASSWDSNCGYTF. CDR3 DNA sequence: TGTGCCAGCAGTTGGGACTCTAACTGTGGCTACACCTTC.